A single sample gave rise to the 19 T cell receptor beta chains below, sequenced in a study of cytomegalovirus exposure and HLA in healthy donors. PCR used 60 Vbeta primers and 13 Jbeta primers. The data were produced by immunoSEQ multiplex PCR, yet TCRdb's version contains in-frame clones alone and is incomplete. The sample holds some 110,000 clones, 9.5% seen once. The specimen sequenced was PBMCs. These receptor sequences come from a man aged 25 to 40 in good health and CMV-seronegative.

This clone turned up a few times. The V gene is TRBV30, the J gene TRBJ2-7; the D gene is possibly TRBD2 (5 bases). Germline CDR1 reads GTSNPN; CDR2 reads SVGIG (reference sequence). The CDR3 length is 12 residues. The V and J ends lost 3 bases and 6 bases respectively, with 12 bases between them. The CDR3 DNA reads TGTGCCTGGAGCGCCGAGGGTCGCGAGCAGTACTTC. Encoded protein: CAWSAEGREQYF.

The chain uses TRBV19 and TRBJ2-1, with 14 positions matching TRBD2. Losses at the gene ends were 4 bases for V and 10 bases for J; bases not matched to a gene: 9. Germline loops: CDR1 LNHDA, CDR2 SQIVND (reference sequence). This CDR3 region has 16 residues. The CDR3, as DNA: TGTGCCAGTAGTAGGAGTCCCGGGACTAGCGGGGGAGAGCAGTTCTTC. Translation: CASSRSPGTSGGEQFF.

This sequence joins TRBV9 and TRBJ2-2, with 8 bases aligning to TRBD1. The trim removed 6 bases at V and 3 bases at J, leaving 7 bases unmatched. CDR1 is SGDLS, CDR2 YYNGEE, per germline. The CDR3 is 15 amino acids. The CDR3 DNA follows: TGTGCCAGCAACTCAGGGGGCAGGGACACCGGGGAGCTGTTTTTT. This gives the protein CASNSGGRDTGELFF.

V usage is TRBV6-6 and J usage is TRBJ1-2; 9 bases are a match to TRBD1. This CDR3 region has 12 residues. Unmatched junction bases numbered 5, after V lost 8 bases and J lost 7 bases. Germline CDR1 is MNHNY and CDR2 is SVGAGI (reference sequence). CDR3 nucleotides: TGTGCCAGCCGGGACAGGGCGGCTGGCTACACCTTC. This codes for CASRDRAAGYTF.

This chain uses TRBV5-4 with TRBJ2-5, with 7 bases identical to TRBD1. J lost 3 bases, V lost 5 bases, and 4 bases had no gene match. Germline lookup yields CDR1 SGHNT and CDR2 YYREEE (reference sequence). This CDR3 comprises 13 residues. As DNA, the CDR3 is TGTGCCAGCAGTTCCGGGACAGAAGAGACCCAGTACTTC. This sequence encodes CASSSGTEETQYF.

This rearrangement joins TRBV2 to TRBJ1-5, with D possibly matching TRBD1 (6 bases). The CDR3 runs to 15 residues. Germline V gene sequence: CDR1 SNHLY, CDR2 FYNNEI. V was clipped by 7 bases and J by 6 bases, with 19 bases between them. CDR3 sequence: CASTPDGGAGQPQHF. For the CDR3, the DNA is TGTGCCAGCACTCCCGACGGGGGGGCTGGTCAGCCCCAGCATTTT.

The rearrangement uses TRBV11-2 and TRBJ1-1, with 11 positions matching TRBD1. The CDR3 extends over 15 amino acids. The V gene's germline CDR1 is SGHAT and CDR2 FQNNGV. The ends lost 4 bases at V and 8 bases at J; junction bases unmatched: 9. CDR3 sequence (DNA): TGTGCCAGCAGCTCTTCGGACAGGGGGCAGGAGGAAGCTTTCTTT. Its protein product is CASSSSDRGQEEAFF.

This clone was counted only a few times. J is TRBJ2-7 and V is TRBV10-1; TRBD1 agrees at 7 bases. The V gene end was trimmed by 4 bases and the J gene end by 3 bases; junction bases not matched to a gene: 6. The CDR3 loop spans 14 amino acids. Germline V CDR1 and CDR2: WNHNN, SYGVQD (reference sequence). This CDR3 is CASSGGQTDYEQYF. CDR3 nucleotide sequence: TGCGCCAGCAGTGGGGGACAGACGGACTACGAGCAGTACTTC.

In this sample, this clone turned up a few times. The chain is built from TRBV11-3 and TRBJ2-1; perhaps TRBD2 as D (6 bases). In germline, CDR1 is SGHNT, CDR2 YENEEA. Trimming cost V 6 bases and J 6 bases, with 18 bases left between them. The CDR3 sequence is 15 residues long. CDR3: CASRSSEGPPNEQFF. CDR3 nucleotide sequence: TGTGCCAGCAGATCCTCGGAGGGGCCCCCCAATGAGCAGTTCTTC. The full variable domain, in which reference TRBV11-3 and TRBJ2-1 provide the parts outside the CDR3, is EAGVVQSPRYKIIEKKQPVAFWCNPISGHNTLYWYLQNLGQGPELLIRYENEEAVDDSQLPKDRFSAERLKGVDSTLKIQPAELGDSAVYLCASRSSEGPPNEQFFGPGTRLTVL.

The rearrangement joins TRBV7-3 to TRBJ2-7, with 10 nucleotides matching TRBD1. Germline loops: CDR1 SGHTA, CDR2 FQGTGA. Trimming at V came to 1 base and at J to 2 bases, leaving 5 bases not matched to a gene. The CDR3 spans 16 residues. This CDR3 is CASSLRGDRGAYEQYF. CDR3 coding DNA: TGTGCCAGCAGCTTAAGAGGGGACAGGGGAGCCTACGAGCAGTACTTC.

The sample holds a few counts of this clone. The CDR3 reads CASSWDRGSNSPLHF. The CDR3 bases are TGTGCCAGCAGCTGGGACAGGGGGTCGAATTCACCCCTCCACTTT. This chain links TRBV7-9 with TRBJ1-6; 11 bases map to TRBD1. Per the germline V gene, CDR1 is SEHNR and CDR2 is FQNEAQ (reference sequence). The CDR3 has 15 residues. The ends lost 4 bases at V and 7 bases at J; junction bases unmatched: 3.

The chain employs TRBV4-2 and TRBJ1-2; D is unclear. Trimming took off 0 bases at V and 5 bases at J, with 10 bases between the two ends. Germline V lookup: CDR1 LGHNA, CDR2 YNFKEQ. This CDR3 is built from 14 residues. The CDR3 DNA reads as TGTGCCAGCAGCCAAGACCCCGGAGGATATGGCTACACCTTC. Translation gives CASSQDPGGYGYTF.

A few counts support this clone. The gene calls are TRBV5-6 and TRBJ2-1; a possible D gene is TRBD2 (5 bases). The CDR3 covers 15 residues. V was clipped by 0 bases and J by 8 bases, with 15 bases between them. CDR1 and CDR2 (germline): SGHDT, YYEEEE. CDR3 loop: CASSLAGSWVDEQFF. As DNA, the CDR3 is TGTGCCAGCAGCTTGGCGGGGTCGTGGGTCGATGAGCAGTTCTTC. Based on the CDR3 plus reference TRBV5-6 and TRBJ2-1, the full variable domain is DAGVTQSPTHLIKTRGQQVTLRCSPKSGHDTVSWYQQALGQGPQFIFQYYEEEERQRGNFPDRFSGHQFPNYSSELNVNALLLGDSALYLCASSLAGSWVDEQFFGPGTRLTVL.

This clone showed up just a few times. The rearrangement uses TRBV2 and TRBJ2-3, with a weak D call TRBD2 (6 bases). CDR3 size: 14 residues. Germline V gene lookup returns CDR1 SNHLY and CDR2 FYNNEI. V was cut by 3 bases and J by 1 base, with 8 bases left in between. The CDR3 sequence: CASSEGEGTDTQYF. CDR3 sequence (DNA): TGTGCCAGCAGTGAGGGGGAGGGCACAGATACGCAGTATTTT.

This clone was detected only a few times. The chain combines TRBV20-1 with TRBJ2-7; D may be TRBD2 (5 bases). The CDR3 has 11 amino acids. CDR1 and CDR2 from the germline V gene are DFQATT and SNEGSKA (reference sequence). The V gene lost 5 bases and the J gene lost 4 bases, with 9 bases spanning the gap. The CDR3 DNA reads TGCAGTGCTGGCGGAGGATACGAGCAGTACTTC. As protein: CSAGGGYEQYF.

The genes are TRBV6-1 and TRBJ1-2; possible D gene TRBD1, 5 bases. The V end was cut by 0 bases, the J end by 8 bases, with 13 bases between. The CDR3 contains 14 residues. Germline V CDR1 and CDR2: MNHNS, SASEGT. The CDR3 protein is CASSEAGRVEGYTF. The CDR3 DNA reads TGTGCCAGCAGTGAAGCAGGCAGGGTGGAGGGCTACACCTTC.

This clone came up a few times. This sequence joins TRBV27 and TRBJ1-5; D remains ambiguous. V was cut by 8 bases and J by 1 base, with 9 bases left in between. The V gene's germline CDR1 is MNHEY and CDR2 SMNVEV (reference sequence). This CDR3 is 13 amino acids long. CDR3 amino acids: CASVNQSNQPQHF. CDR3 in DNA: TGTGCCAGCGTCAATCAGAGCAATCAGCCCCAGCATTTT.

This clone showed up just a few times. V usage is TRBV11-2 and J usage is TRBJ1-1; D ambiguous. The germline V gene encodes CDR1 SGHAT and CDR2 FQNNGV. V shed 0 bases and J shed 4 bases, with 6 bases lying between them. The CDR3 contains 13 residues. CDR3 residues: CASSLDSGTEAFF. The CDR3 nucleotides are TGTGCCAGCAGCTTAGATTCCGGCACTGAAGCTTTCTTT.

This clone was picked up a small number of times. J is TRBJ2-7 and V is TRBV28; TRBD2 might be the D (6 bases). Trimming shortened V by 6 bases and J by 3 bases, and 18 bases separated the two germline ends. This CDR3 comprises 15 residues. Per germline, CDR1 MDHEN and CDR2 SYDVKM. In nucleotides, the CDR3 is TGTGCCAGCAGCCGACTAGACCCGGGGCTCTACGAGCAGTACTTC. Amino acids: CASSRLDPGLYEQYF.